This T cell receptor beta chain was identified during a study of blood T cell repertoires in COVID-19. Overall study: COVID-19 samples, acute and convalescent, were from the United States, Italy and Spain.

The repertoire was sequenced with immunoSEQ multiplex PCR; TCRdb's copy has only in-frame clones and lacks some. The data hold roughly 130,000 clones, with less than 90% observed a single time. The ends were cut back, 4 bases at V and 2 bases at J, with 10 bases in the middle. The CDR3 contains 14 residues. Germline CDR1 and CDR2: SGHAT and FQNNGV. The clonotype comes from an older man with acute or convalescent COVID-19. The chain uses TRBV11-2 and TRBJ2-3; TRBD2 is a possible D gene (6 bases). Sample: peripheral blood. CDR3 sequence: CASSWGVVTDTQYF. CDR3 DNA sequence: TGTGCCAGCAGCTGGGGGGTAGTCACAGATACGCAGTATTTT.